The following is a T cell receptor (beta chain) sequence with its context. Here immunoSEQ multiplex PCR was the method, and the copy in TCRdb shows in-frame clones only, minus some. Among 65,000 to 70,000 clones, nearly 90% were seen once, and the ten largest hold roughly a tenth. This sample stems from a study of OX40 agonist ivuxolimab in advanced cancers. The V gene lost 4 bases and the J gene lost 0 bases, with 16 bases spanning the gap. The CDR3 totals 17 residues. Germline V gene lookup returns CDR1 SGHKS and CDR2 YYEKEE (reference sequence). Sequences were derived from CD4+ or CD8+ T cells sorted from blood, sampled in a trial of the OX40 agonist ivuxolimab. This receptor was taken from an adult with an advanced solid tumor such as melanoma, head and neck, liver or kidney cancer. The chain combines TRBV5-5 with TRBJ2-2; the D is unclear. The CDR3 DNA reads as TGTGCCAGCAGCCCCCGAGGAAACGACGCGAACACCGGGGAGCTGTTTTTT. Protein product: CASSPRGNDANTGELFF.